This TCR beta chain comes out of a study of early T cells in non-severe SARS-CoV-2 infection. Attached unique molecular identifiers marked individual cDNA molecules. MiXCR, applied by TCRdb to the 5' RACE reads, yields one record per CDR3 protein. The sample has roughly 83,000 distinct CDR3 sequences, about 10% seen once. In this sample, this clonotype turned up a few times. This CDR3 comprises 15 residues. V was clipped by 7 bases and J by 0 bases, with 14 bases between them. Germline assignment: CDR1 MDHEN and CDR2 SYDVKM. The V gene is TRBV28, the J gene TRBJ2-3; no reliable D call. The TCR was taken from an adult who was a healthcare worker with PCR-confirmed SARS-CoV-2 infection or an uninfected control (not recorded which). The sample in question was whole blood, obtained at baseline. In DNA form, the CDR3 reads TGTGCCAGCACCCTAGACACATCTAGCACAGATACGCAGTATTTT. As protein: CASTLDTSSTDTQYF. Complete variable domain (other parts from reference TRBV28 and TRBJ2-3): DVKVTQSSRYLVKRTGEKVFLECVQDMDHENMFWYRQDPGLGLRLIYFSYDVKMKEKGDIPEGYSVSREKKERFSLILESASTNQTSMYLCASTLDTSSTDTQYFGPGTRLTVL.